The next 21 T cell receptor beta chains were all read from a single sample in a study of shared clonotypes between healthy human individuals (dated by TCRdb to 2020 to 2022). The library came from the immunoSEQ multiplex PCR assay. The table was pulled from immuneACCESS by TCRdb, which kept in-frame rearrangements only. Such tables lose some clones; where checked, under half of the loss comes from unresolved V genes, and the rest has no known cause. This sample lists millions of clones; about 95% were detected once. Roughly 1% of the sample rests with the top ten. CD8 naive samples were CD45RO-negative cells positively selected for CCR7, giving a CD45RA+CCR7+ population that excluded TemRA cells. The specimen sequenced was naive CD8+ T cells sorted from blood. The cell subset or site tag for this specimen amounts to: CD45RA+CCR7+. These receptors were collected from a man in his late teens or twenties in good health.

The chain carries TRBV30 and TRBJ2-7; D is undetermined. Trimming shortened V by 6 bases and J by 0 bases, and 12 bases separated the two germline ends. The V gene's germline CDR1 is GTSNPN and CDR2 SVGIG (reference sequence). This CDR3 is built from 13 residues. The CDR3: CACNDPSSYEQYF. The CDR3 nucleotides are TGTGCCTGTAACGATCCGAGCTCCTACGAGCAGTACTTC.

The chain joins TRBV5-6 to TRBJ1-1; no definite D call. This CDR3 is built from 12 residues. From germline, CDR1 is SGHDT and CDR2 YYEEEE. V lost 0 bases, J lost 6 bases, and 6 bases lay in between. Here the CDR3 DNA reads TGTGCCAGCAGCTTGGCAGGTTCTGAAGCTTTCTTT. Protein: CASSLAGSEAFF. Looking up the rest from reference TRBV5-6 and TRBJ1-1 gives the full variable domain: DAGVTQSPTHLIKTRGQQVTLRCSPKSGHDTVSWYQQALGQGPQFIFQYYEEEERQRGNFPDRFSGHQFPNYSSELNVNALLLGDSALYLCASSLAGSEAFFGQGTRLTVV.

V gene TRBV13 combines with J gene TRBJ1-2, with D maybe TRBD1 (5 bases). In germline, CDR1 is PRHDT, CDR2 FYEKMQ (reference sequence). This CDR3 comprises 15 residues. V was pared by 5 bases and J by 3 bases, with 16 bases between. This chain's CDR3 is CASSPSTGGYYGYTF. The CDR3 DNA reads as TGTGCCAGCAGCCCCTCCACCGGGGGGTACTATGGCTACACCTTC.

The rearrangement uses TRBV28 and TRBJ2-5; no reliable D call. Germline CDR1 and CDR2: MDHEN and SYDVKM. V lost 2 bases and J 1 base, leaving 8 bases between the germline ends. This CDR3 comprises 14 residues. The DNA for the CDR3 is TGTGCCAGCAGTTTAAGCCAGGCCCAAGAGACCCAGTACTTC. Amino acids: CASSLSQAQETQYF.

This chain connects TRBV27 to TRBJ2-7, with 8 bases that match TRBD1. This CDR3 has 16 residues. With V trimmed by 4 bases and J by 3 bases, 11 bases remained unmatched. CDR1 is MNHEY and CDR2 is SMNVEV in the germline V gene (reference sequence). The CDR3 loop is CASSSPARGRIYEQYF. CDR3 bases: TGTGCCAGCAGTTCCCCCGCCAGGGGGCGAATCTACGAGCAGTACTTC.

Points on this clone: Other nucleotide sequences in the sample specify the same CDR3. The gene calls are TRBV4-3 and TRBJ1-5; D is unresolved. V lost 0 bases and J lost 4, with 10 bases in between. CDR3 length: 15 residues. The germline V gene has CDR1 LGHNA and CDR2 YSLEER. This CDR3 is CASSQDLGGNQPQHF. The DNA of the CDR3 is TGCGCCAGCAGCCAAGATTTAGGCGGAAATCAGCCCCAGCATTTT.

The chain has TRBV28 and TRBJ1-6, with 7 nucleotides matching TRBD1. V was clipped by 5 bases and J by 11 bases; unmatched bases: 9. In germline, CDR1 is MDHEN, CDR2 SYDVKM. CDR3 length: 14 residues. CDR3 loop: CASSNDRAGTPLHF. In DNA form, the CDR3 reads TGTGCCAGCAGTAACGACAGGGCCGGGACACCCCTCCACTTT.

The V call is TRBV27, the J call TRBJ2-1, with D unclear. Germline assignment: CDR1 MNHEY and CDR2 SMNVEV (reference sequence). The CDR3 totals 15 residues. Trimming took off 5 bases at V and 5 bases at J, with 16 bases between the two ends. CDR3 nucleotides: TGTGCCAGCAGTCTCGGATGGGATAGGGACAATGAGCAGTTCTTC. Its translation: CASSLGWDRDNEQFF.

As concerns this clone: Other DNA variants within this sample encode the same CDR3. The J gene is TRBJ1-2, the V gene TRBV4-1, with 10 bases lining up with TRBD1. This CDR3 contains 15 residues. With 2 bases clipped from V and 4 bases from J, the junction kept 4 bases outside the gene matches. Germline loops: CDR1 MGHRA, CDR2 YSYEKL. CDR3 region: CASSQSGTGVYGYTF. The CDR3 nucleotides are TGCGCCAGCAGCCAATCGGGGACAGGGGTCTATGGCTACACCTTC.

The chain recombines TRBV25-1 with TRBJ2-2, with D maybe TRBD2 (5 bases). This CDR3 spans 14 amino acids. The germline V gene has CDR1 MGHDK and CDR2 SYGVNS. Trimming removed 8 bases at V and 7 bases at J, with 17 bases between. CDR3 DNA sequence: TGTGCCAGCGGGATCGCGGAGGTGGACGGGGAGCTGTTTTTT. Translating gives CASGIAEVDGELFF.

The chain is built from TRBV4-1 and TRBJ2-5; the match to TRBD2 covers 10 bases. Per germline, CDR1 MGHRA and CDR2 YSYEKL. The V gene end was trimmed by 4 bases and the J gene end by 10 bases; junction bases not matched to a gene: 12. The length of the CDR3 is 15 residues. The CDR3 here is CASSLASIAGGDQYF. CDR3 in DNA: TGCGCCAGCAGCCTAGCTTCGATAGCGGGAGGCGACCAGTACTTC.

The chain recombines TRBV6-1 with TRBJ2-7; D may be TRBD2 (7 bases). Germline V gene lookup returns CDR1 MNHNS and CDR2 SASEGT. Trimming cost V 1 base and J 6 bases, with 13 bases left between them. This CDR3 spans 14 amino acids. Here the CDR3 reads CASSEDLGGREQYF. The CDR3, as DNA: TGTGCCAGCAGTGAAGATTTGGGGGGGCGCGAGCAGTACTTC.

The chain combines TRBV19 with TRBJ2-7; a possible D gene is TRBD1 (5 bases). From germline, CDR1 is LNHDA and CDR2 SQIVND (reference sequence). Trimming left V 4 bases short and J 0 bases short, with 10 bases between. CDR3 length: 14 residues. This chain's CDR3 is CASSSTGGSYEQYF. The DNA of the CDR3 is TGTGCCAGTAGTAGTACAGGCGGCTCCTACGAGCAGTACTTC.

This clone was found a few times. This same CDR3 is encoded by further DNA sequences in the sample. V usage is TRBV5-4 and J usage is TRBJ2-7, with 7 positions matching TRBD1. Trimming took 3 bases from V and 0 from J; bases not matched to a gene: 3. Per germline, CDR1 SGHNT and CDR2 YYREEE (reference sequence). The CDR3 totals 14 residues. The CDR3 DNA reads as TGTGCCAGCAGCTCCCGGGACAGCTCCTACGAGCAGTACTTC. Translation: CASSSRDSSYEQYF.

The DNA for the CDR3 is TGCGCCAGCAGCTTCTCAGGGGACCACGAGCAGTACTTC. Protein sequence: CASSFSGDHEQYF. The V call is TRBV5-1, the J call TRBJ2-7, with D perhaps TRBD1 (6 bases). Trimming removed 2 bases at V and 5 bases at J, with 11 bases between. Germline-derived CDR1 and CDR2 are SGHRS and YFSETQ. The CDR3 consists of 13 residues.

This chain uses TRBV7-9 with TRBJ1-1; D gene ambiguous. This CDR3 has 14 amino acids. V was clipped by 6 bases and J by 1 base, with 12 bases between them. Germline CDR1 is SEHNR and CDR2 is FQNEAQ (reference sequence). The CDR3 loop is CASRLQDGNTEAFF. Here the CDR3 DNA reads TGTGCCAGCAGGCTGCAGGACGGGAACACTGAAGCTTTCTTT.

The chain recombines TRBV5-6 with TRBJ1-2, with a tentative D call TRBD1 (5 bases). The V and J ends lost 2 bases and 1 base respectively, with 9 bases between them. CDR3 length equals 14 residues. The germline V gene has CDR1 SGHDT and CDR2 YYEEEE. CDR3 in DNA: TGTGCCAGCAGCTTCTCGGGACTTAACTATGGCTACACCTTC. Translation gives CASSFSGLNYGYTF.

The V call is TRBV14, the J call TRBJ1-1; D uncertain. The CDR3 totals 14 residues. Deletions cut 5 bases from V and 5 bases from J, with 15 bases between. Germline V gene data show CDR1 as SGHDN and CDR2 as FVKESK. The CDR3 loop is CASSVRAPGTEAFF. The CDR3 DNA follows: TGTGCCAGCAGCGTCCGGGCCCCCGGGACTGAAGCTTTCTTT.

V usage is TRBV19 and J usage is TRBJ1-1; no clear D. The ends were cut back, 3 bases at V and 0 bases at J, with 8 bases in the middle. Germline V gene data show CDR1 as LNHDA and CDR2 as SQIVND (reference sequence). This CDR3 is built from 14 residues. DNA for the CDR3: TGTGCCAGTAGTATCACAGAAATGAACACTGAAGCTTTCTTT. This gives the protein CASSITEMNTEAFF.

The chain carries TRBV7-9 and TRBJ2-7; 10 bases match TRBD1. CDR3 length equals 16 residues. The junction had 4 bases not matched to a gene; V was cut back by 0 bases and J by 2 bases. CDR1 and CDR2 from the germline V gene are SEHNR and FQNEAQ (reference sequence). CDR3 nucleotide sequence: TGTGCCAGCAGCTTAGCGCGGGACAGGGGTCCCTACGAGCAGTACTTC. As protein: CASSLARDRGPYEQYF.

Points on this clone: Mismatch with germline at one junction end may stem from a read error. The chain employs TRBV11-2 and TRBJ2-7; D perhaps matches TRBD2 (6 bases). CDR3 length: 13 residues. Germline CDR1 reads SGHAT; CDR2 reads FQNNGV. This CDR3 is CASSLGDSYGQYF. The CDR3 nucleotides are TGTGCCAGCAGCTTGGGGGACTCCTACGGGCAGTACTTC.